This TCR beta chain was observed in a study of T cells after yellow fever vaccination. TCRdb reprocessed the 5' RACE reads with MiXCR, giving one entry per CDR3 protein. The profile covers around 49,000 distinct CDR3 sequences, with approximately 6.3% appearing a single time and over 14% taken by the ten largest. Study observations and caveats: Researchers noted that a small share of clonotypes showed up in both CD4 and CD8 compartments.

The germline CDR1 and CDR2 sequences are SSHAT and FNYEAQ (reference sequence). The CDR3 runs to 13 residues. V dropped 5 bases and J dropped 5; count of bases not matched to a gene: 5. The sequences come from CD8+ T cells not binding an NS4B(214-222) dextramer, sorted from PBMCs, collected 45 days after the yellow fever booster vaccination. This receptor was obtained from a man under 40 who received the YFV17D yellow fever vaccine. The chain combines TRBV7-7 with TRBJ2-7, with TRBD1 matching 8 bases. The CDR3 protein is CASSGQTGDEQYF. In nucleotides, the CDR3 is TGTGCCAGCAGCGGACAGACAGGGGACGAGCAGTACTTC.